The 13 T cell receptor beta chains below come from one sample, sequenced in a study of beta chain features in type 1 diabetes. cDNA synthesis used the whole RNA isolate, giving expressed TCRB sequences. Sequenced by immunoSEQ multiplex PCR; TCRdb stores in-frame clones only, minus some. The repertoire includes about half a million clones, 11% of them detected once, and more than 0.045% sits in the top ten. The sequenced sample consisted of naive CD4+ T cells from blood. All receptors come from a young woman in good health.

As DNA, the CDR3 is TGCGCCAGCAGGCTCGCGCCGGGCACAGATACGCAGTATTTT. Residues: CASRLAPGTDTQYF. The rearrangement joins TRBV5-1 to TRBJ2-3; no definite D call. Trimming stripped 5 bases from V and 1 base from J, with 11 bases between. Germline V gene lookup returns CDR1 SGHRS and CDR2 YFSETQ. The CDR3 runs 14 residues.

In its sample, this clone was seen a few times. The rearrangement uses TRBV6-1 and TRBJ2-7, with 11 bases that match TRBD2. From germline, CDR1 is MNHNS and CDR2 SASEGT. The J segment lost 6 bases and the V segment lost 10 bases, leaving 11 bases of the junction unmatched. CDR3 size: 14 residues. The chain's CDR3 is CATKLAGVPSEQYF. The CDR3 DNA reads as TGTGCCACCAAACTAGCGGGAGTACCTTCCGAGCAGTACTTC.

The chain links TRBV4-3 to TRBJ1-2; D possibly corresponds to TRBD1 (5 bases). From germline, CDR1 is LGHNA and CDR2 YSLEER. CDR3 length equals 16 residues. Between the trimmed V and J ends, which lost 0 bases and 2 bases, there was a span of 13 bases. CDR3 sequence (DNA): TGCGCCAGCAGCCAAGATATTTTGGGGCGGAACTATGGCTACACCTTC. Protein: CASSQDILGRNYGYTF.

The chain recombines TRBV5-1 with TRBJ2-3, with 10 nucleotides matching TRBD1. Trimming took 4 bases from V and 1 from J; bases not matched to a gene: 6. Germline CDR1 is SGHRS and CDR2 is YFSETQ. The CDR3 runs 16 residues. CDR3 bases: TGCGCCAGCAGCGGAAGGACAGGGGGAGGCACAGATACGCAGTATTTT. Protein product: CASSGRTGGGTDTQYF. The variable domain in full, with the rest retrieved from reference TRBV5-1 and TRBJ2-3, is KAGVTQTPRYLIKTRGQQVTLSCSPISGHRSVSWYQQTPGQGLQFLFEYFSETQRNKGNFPGRFSGRQFSNSRSEMNVSTLELGDSALYLCASSGRTGGGTDTQYFGPGTRLTVL.

The chain links TRBV9 to TRBJ1-1; D remains unclear. V lost 4 bases to trimming and J lost 1 base, with 11 bases between them. Germline-derived CDR1 and CDR2 are SGDLS and YYNGEE. The length of the CDR3 is 14 residues. This chain's CDR3 is CASSSDTRNTEAFF. CDR3 nucleotides: TGTGCCAGCAGCTCCGACACCAGGAACACTGAAGCTTTCTTT.

Only a few counts were recorded for this clone. Different DNA sequences within this sample yield the same CDR3. V and J are TRBV7-2 and TRBJ2-2, with 7 bases that match TRBD1. This CDR3 is 15 amino acids long. Trimming took 6 bases from V and 3 from J; bases not matched to a gene: 7. Germline-derived CDR1 and CDR2 are SGHTA and FQGNSA. CDR3 amino acids: CASSLTGVDTGELFF. DNA of the CDR3: TGTGCCAGCAGTTTAACAGGGGTGGACACCGGGGAGCTGTTTTTT.

This chain joins TRBV12-5 and TRBJ2-3; no reliable D call. Germline V gene sequence: CDR1 LGHNT, CDR2 FRNRAP. The CDR3 has 11 amino acids. V lost 6 bases and J 2 bases, leaving 3 bases between the germline ends. The CDR3: CASGLTDTQYF. The CDR3 bases are TGTGCTAGTGGCCTCACAGATACGCAGTATTTT.

This clone appeared once. The rearrangement joins TRBV5-1 to TRBJ1-1; D perhaps matches TRBD1 (5 bases). Germline values: CDR1 SGHRS, CDR2 YFSETQ. The germline V and J ends were trimmed by 2 bases and 0 bases, with 11 bases remaining between them. The CDR3 totals 15 residues. The CDR3 DNA follows: TGCGCCAGCAGCTTCGGGGCCTCTATGAACACTGAAGCTTTCTTT. Amino acids: CASSFGASMNTEAFF.

This clone came up a few times. The CDR3 reads CASSQDWRTEETQYF. CDR3 coding DNA: TGTGCCAGCAGCCAAGATTGGAGAACCGAGGAGACCCAGTACTTC. This chain links TRBV4-2 with TRBJ2-5; D not resolved. CDR1 and CDR2 (germline): LGHNA, YNFKEQ. This CDR3 comprises 15 residues. V was clipped by 0 bases and J by 5 bases, with 13 bases between them.

The genes are TRBV9 and TRBJ2-1; TRBD2 matches 8 bases. Germline CDR1 reads SGDLS; CDR2 reads YYNGEE. Germline trimming cut 6 bases from V and 3 bases from J; bases unmatched to any gene: 5. CDR3 length equals 14 residues. As DNA, the CDR3 is TGTGCCAGCAAAGCGGGAGACCTCTACAATGAGCAGTTCTTC. This codes for CASKAGDLYNEQFF.

There are a few counts of this clone. The chain combines TRBV13 with TRBJ2-7; the D gene is possibly TRBD1 (5 bases). Between the trimmed V and J ends, which lost 3 bases and 2 bases, there was a span of 20 bases. From germline, CDR1 is PRHDT and CDR2 FYEKMQ (reference sequence). This CDR3 is 17 amino acids long. Written as DNA, the CDR3 is TGTGCCAGCAGCTTCTTTTCATCGACAGCCCTCCCCTACGAGCAGTACTTC. Residues: CASSFFSSTALPYEQYF.

The rearrangement uses TRBV7-9 and TRBJ2-2, with D uncertain. V was shortened by 5 bases and J by 5 bases, with 12 bases between the two germline ends. From germline, CDR1 is SEHNR and CDR2 FQNEAQ (reference sequence). CDR3 size: 14 residues. Here the CDR3 reads CASSLMVVTGELFF. CDR3 DNA: TGTGCCAGCAGCCTCATGGTGGTAACCGGGGAGCTGTTTTTT.

The chain links TRBV7-9 to TRBJ1-4, with TRBD1 matching over 9 bases. The germline gives CDR1 SEHNR, CDR2 FQNEAQ (reference sequence). The CDR3 extends over 15 amino acids. With V trimmed by 3 bases and J by 3 bases, 2 bases remained unmatched. CDR3 sequence (DNA): TGTGCCAGCAGCTTCTACAGGGGGCCTAATGAAAAACTGTTTTTT. Amino acid sequence: CASSFYRGPNEKLFF.